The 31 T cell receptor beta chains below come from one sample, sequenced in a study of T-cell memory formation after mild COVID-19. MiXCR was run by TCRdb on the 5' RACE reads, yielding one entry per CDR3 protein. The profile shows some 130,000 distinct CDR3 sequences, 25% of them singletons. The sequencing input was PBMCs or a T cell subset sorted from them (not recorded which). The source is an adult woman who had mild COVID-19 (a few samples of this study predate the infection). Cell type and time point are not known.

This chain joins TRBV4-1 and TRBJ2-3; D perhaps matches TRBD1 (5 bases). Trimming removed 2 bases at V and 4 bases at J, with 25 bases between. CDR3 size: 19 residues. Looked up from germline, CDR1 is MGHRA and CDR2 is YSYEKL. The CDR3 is CASSQPLKRITGSPDTQYF. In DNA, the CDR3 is TGCGCCAGCAGCCAACCCCTGAAGAGGATCACAGGCTCGCCAGATACGCAGTATTTT.

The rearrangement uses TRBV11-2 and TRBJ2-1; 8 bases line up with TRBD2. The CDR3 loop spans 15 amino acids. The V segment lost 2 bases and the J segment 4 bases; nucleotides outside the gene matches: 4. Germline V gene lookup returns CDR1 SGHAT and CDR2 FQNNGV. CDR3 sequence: CASSLFGTSYNEQFF. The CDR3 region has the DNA TGTGCCAGCAGCTTATTTGGGACTAGTTACAATGAGCAGTTCTTC.

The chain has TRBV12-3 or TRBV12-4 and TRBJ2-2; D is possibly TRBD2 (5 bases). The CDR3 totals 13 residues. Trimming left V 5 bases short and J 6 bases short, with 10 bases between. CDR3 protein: CASSPRESGELFF. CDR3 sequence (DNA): TGTGCCAGCAGTCCGAGGGAATCCGGGGAGCTGTTTTTT.

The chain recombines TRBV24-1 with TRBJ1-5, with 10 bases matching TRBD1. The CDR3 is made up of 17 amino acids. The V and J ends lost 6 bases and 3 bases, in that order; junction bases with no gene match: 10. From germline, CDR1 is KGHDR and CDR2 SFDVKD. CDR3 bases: TGTGCCACCAGTTCCGCCGGGACAGGGGCTGACAATCAGCCCCAGCATTTT. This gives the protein CATSSAGTGADNQPQHF.

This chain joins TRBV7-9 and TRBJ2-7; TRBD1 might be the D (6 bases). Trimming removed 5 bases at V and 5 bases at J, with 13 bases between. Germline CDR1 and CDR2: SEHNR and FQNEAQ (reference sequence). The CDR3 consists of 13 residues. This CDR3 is CASSHTDSHEQYF. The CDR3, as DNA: TGTGCCAGCAGCCACACGGACAGTCACGAGCAGTACTTC.

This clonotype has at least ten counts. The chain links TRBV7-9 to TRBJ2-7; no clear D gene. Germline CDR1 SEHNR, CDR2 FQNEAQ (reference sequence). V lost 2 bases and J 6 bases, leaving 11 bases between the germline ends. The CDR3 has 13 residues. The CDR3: CASSLSQRPEQYF. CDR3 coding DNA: TGTGCCAGCAGCTTATCCCAGCGCCCCGAGCAGTACTTC.

The CDR3 reads CASSQEEGRTQYF. DNA for the CDR3: TGTGCCAGCAGCCAAGAGGAGGGTCGAACGCAGTATTTT. The chain uses TRBV3-1 and TRBJ2-3, with D maybe TRBD2 (6 bases). This CDR3 spans 13 amino acids. Trimming pared 0 bases from V and 9 bases from J, leaving 10 bases between. Looked up from germline, CDR1 is LGHDT and CDR2 is YNNKEL (reference sequence).

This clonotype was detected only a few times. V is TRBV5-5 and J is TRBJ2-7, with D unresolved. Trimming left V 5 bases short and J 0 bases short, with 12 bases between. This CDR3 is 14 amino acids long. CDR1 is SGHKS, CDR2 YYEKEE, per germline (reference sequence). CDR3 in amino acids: CASRTLESSYEQYF. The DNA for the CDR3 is TGTGCCAGCAGGACACTCGAGAGCTCCTACGAGCAGTACTTC. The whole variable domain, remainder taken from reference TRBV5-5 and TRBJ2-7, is DAGVTQSPTHLIKTRGQQVTLRCSPISGHKSVSWYQQVLGQGPQFIFQYYEKEERGRGNFPDRFSARQFPNYSSELNVNALLLGDSALYLCASRTLESSYEQYFGPGTRLTVT.

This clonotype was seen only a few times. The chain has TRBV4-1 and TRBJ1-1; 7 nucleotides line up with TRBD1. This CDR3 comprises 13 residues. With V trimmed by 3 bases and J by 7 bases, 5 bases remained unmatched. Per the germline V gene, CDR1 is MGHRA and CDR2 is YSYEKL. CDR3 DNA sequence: TGCGCCAGCAGCCATTGGACAGGTAGTGAAGCTTTCTTT. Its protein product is CASSHWTGSEAFF.

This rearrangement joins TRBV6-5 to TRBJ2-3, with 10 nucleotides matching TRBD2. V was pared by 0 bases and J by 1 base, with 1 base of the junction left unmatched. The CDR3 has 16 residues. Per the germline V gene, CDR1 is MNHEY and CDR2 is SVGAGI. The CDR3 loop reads CASSYSGTSGTDTQYF. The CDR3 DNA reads TGTGCCAGCAGTTACTCGGGGACTAGCGGCACAGATACGCAGTATTTT.

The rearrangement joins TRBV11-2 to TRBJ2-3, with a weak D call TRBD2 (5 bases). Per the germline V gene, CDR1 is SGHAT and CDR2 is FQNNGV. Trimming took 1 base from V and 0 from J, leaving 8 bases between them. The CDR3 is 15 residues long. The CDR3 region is CASSLGSASTDTQYF. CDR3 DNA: TGTGCCAGCAGCTTAGGTAGCGCGAGCACAGATACGCAGTATTTT.

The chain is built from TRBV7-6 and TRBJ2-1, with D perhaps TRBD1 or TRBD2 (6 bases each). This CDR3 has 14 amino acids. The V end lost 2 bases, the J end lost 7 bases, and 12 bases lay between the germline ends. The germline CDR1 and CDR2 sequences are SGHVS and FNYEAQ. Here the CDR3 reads CASSLRGAGNEQFF. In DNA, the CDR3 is TGTGCCAGCAGCTTAAGGGGGGCCGGGAATGAGCAGTTCTTC. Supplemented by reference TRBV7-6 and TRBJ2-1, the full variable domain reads GAGVSQSPRYKVTKRGQDVALRCDPISGHVSLYWYRQALGQGPEFLTYFNYEAQQDKSGLPNDRFSAERPEGSISTLTIQRTEQRDSAMYRCASSLRGAGNEQFFGPGTRLTVL.

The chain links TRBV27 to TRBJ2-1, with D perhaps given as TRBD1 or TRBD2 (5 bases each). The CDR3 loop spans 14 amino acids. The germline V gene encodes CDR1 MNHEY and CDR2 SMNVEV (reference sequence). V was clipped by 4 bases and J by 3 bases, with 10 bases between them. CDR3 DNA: TGTGCCAGCAGTTGGGACCGAGTCTACAATGAGCAGTTCTTC. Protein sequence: CASSWDRVYNEQFF.

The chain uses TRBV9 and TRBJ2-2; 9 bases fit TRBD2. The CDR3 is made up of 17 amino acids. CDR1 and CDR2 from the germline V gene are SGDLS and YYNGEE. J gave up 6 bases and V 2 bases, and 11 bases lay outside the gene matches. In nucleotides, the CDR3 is TGTGCCAGCAGCGTGGTTAGCGGGGGAACCCTGTCCGGGGAGCTGTTTTTT. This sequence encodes CASSVVSGGTLSGELFF.

As DNA, the CDR3 is TGCAGTGCTAGAGATGTCGGGGGGGCCTCCTACAATGAGCAGTTCTTC. Residues: CSARDVGGASYNEQFF. This chain links TRBV20-1 with TRBJ2-1; 8 bases agree with TRBD2. The V gene end was trimmed by 0 bases and the J gene end by 0 bases; junction bases not matched to a gene: 4. Germline CDR1 is DFQATT and CDR2 is SNEGSKA (reference sequence). The CDR3 has 16 amino acids.

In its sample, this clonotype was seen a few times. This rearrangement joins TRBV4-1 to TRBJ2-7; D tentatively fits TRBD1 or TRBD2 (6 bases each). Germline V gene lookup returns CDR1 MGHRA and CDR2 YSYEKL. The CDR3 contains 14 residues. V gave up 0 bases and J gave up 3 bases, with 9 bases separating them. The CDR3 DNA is TGCGCCAGCAGCCAAGACAGGGGAGGCTACGAGCAGTACTTC. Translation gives CASSQDRGGYEQYF.

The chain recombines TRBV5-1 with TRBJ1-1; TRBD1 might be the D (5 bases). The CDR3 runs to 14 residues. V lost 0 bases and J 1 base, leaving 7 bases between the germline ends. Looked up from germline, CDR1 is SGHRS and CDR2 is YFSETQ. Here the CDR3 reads CASSLVGENTEAFF. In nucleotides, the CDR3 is TGCGCCAGCAGCTTGGTGGGGGAGAACACTGAAGCTTTCTTT. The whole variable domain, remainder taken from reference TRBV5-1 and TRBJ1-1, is KAGVTQTPRYLIKTRGQQVTLSCSPISGHRSVSWYQQTPGQGLQFLFEYFSETQRNKGNFPGRFSGRQFSNSRSEMNVSTLELGDSALYLCASSLVGENTEAFFGQGTRLTVV.

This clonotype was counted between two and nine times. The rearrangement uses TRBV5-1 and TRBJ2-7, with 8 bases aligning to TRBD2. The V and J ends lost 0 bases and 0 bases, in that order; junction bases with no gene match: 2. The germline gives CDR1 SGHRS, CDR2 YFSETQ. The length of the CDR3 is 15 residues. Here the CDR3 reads CASSLERGTSYEQYF. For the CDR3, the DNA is TGCGCCAGCAGCTTGGAGCGGGGGACCTCCTACGAGCAGTACTTC.

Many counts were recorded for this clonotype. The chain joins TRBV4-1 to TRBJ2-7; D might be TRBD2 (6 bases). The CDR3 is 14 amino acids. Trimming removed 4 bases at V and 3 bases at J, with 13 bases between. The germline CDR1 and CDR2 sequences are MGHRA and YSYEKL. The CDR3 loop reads CASSPSPRGYEQYF. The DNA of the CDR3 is TGCGCCAGCAGCCCCAGCCCGCGGGGCTACGAGCAGTACTTC.

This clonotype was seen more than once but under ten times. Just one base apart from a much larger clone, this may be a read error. In DNA form, the CDR3 reads TGTGCCAGCATTCCTACAGGGGGCACTGAAGCTTTCTTT. This codes for CASIPTGGTEAFF. The chain couples TRBV27 to TRBJ1-1; TRBD1 agrees at 8 bases. The germline V gene has CDR1 MNHEY and CDR2 SMNVEV (reference sequence). The CDR3 sequence is 13 residues long. The ends lost 7 bases at V and 4 bases at J; junction bases unmatched: 5.

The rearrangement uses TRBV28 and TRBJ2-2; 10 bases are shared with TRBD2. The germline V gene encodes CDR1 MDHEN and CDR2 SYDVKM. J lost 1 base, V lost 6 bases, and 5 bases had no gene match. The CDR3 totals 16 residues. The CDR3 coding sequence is TGTGCCAGCAGAGTAGCGGGAGGAGGGAACACCGGGGAGCTGTTTTTT. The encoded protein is CASRVAGGGNTGELFF.

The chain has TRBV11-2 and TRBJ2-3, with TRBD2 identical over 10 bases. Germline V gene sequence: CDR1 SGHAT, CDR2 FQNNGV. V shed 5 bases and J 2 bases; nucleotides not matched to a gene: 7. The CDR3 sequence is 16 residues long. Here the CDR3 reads CASSLGTSANTDTQYF. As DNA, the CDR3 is TGTGCCAGCAGCCTAGGGACTAGCGCGAACACAGATACGCAGTATTTT.

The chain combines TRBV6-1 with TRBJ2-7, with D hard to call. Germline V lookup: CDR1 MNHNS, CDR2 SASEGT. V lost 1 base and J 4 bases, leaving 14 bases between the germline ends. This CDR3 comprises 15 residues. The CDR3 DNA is TGTGCCAGCAGTGAAGAGATCTCTAACGGGTACGAGCAGTACTTC. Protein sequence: CASSEEISNGYEQYF.

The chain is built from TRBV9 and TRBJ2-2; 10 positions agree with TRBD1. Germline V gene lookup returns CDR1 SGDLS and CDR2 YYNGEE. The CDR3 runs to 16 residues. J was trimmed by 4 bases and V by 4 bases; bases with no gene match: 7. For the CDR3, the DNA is TGTGCCAGCAGCAGAAACCGGGACAGGGGCACCGGGGAGCTGTTTTTT. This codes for CASSRNRDRGTGELFF.

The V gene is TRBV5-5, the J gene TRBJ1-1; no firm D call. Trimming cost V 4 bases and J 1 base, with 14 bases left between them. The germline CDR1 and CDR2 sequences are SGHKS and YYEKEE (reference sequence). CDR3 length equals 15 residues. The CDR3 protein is CASSLGRQTNTEAFF. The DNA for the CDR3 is TGTGCCAGCAGCCTAGGTCGGCAGACGAACACTGAAGCTTTCTTT.

Here the CDR3 reads CASSQTGSRDTQYF. In DNA, the CDR3 is TGCGCCAGCAGCCAAACGGGGAGCCGGGATACGCAGTATTTT. This chain uses TRBV4-1 with TRBJ2-3, with D possibly matching TRBD2 (5 bases). V lost 2 bases and J lost 6, with 12 bases in between. Germline V gene sequence: CDR1 MGHRA, CDR2 YSYEKL. The length of the CDR3 is 14 residues.

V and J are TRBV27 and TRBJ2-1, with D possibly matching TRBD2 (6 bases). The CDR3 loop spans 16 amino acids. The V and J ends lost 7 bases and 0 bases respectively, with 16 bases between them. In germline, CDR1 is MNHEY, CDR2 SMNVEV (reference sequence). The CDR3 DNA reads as TGTGCCAGCACTTCCCTTTTGGGGGGCTCCTACAATGAGCAGTTCTTC. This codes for CASTSLLGGSYNEQFF.

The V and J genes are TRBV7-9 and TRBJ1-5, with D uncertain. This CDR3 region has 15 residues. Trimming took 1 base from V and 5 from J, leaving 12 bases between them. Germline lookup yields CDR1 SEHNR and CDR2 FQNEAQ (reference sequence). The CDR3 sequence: CASSLGGSLHQPQHF. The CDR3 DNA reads TGTGCCAGCAGCTTAGGAGGATCCCTCCATCAGCCCCAGCATTTT.

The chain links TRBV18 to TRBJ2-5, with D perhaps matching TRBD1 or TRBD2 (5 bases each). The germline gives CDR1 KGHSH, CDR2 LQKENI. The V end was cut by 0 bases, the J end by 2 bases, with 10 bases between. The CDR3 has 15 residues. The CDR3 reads CASSPPGVQQETQYF. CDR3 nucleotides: TGTGCCAGCTCACCACCGGGGGTTCAACAAGAGACCCAGTACTTC. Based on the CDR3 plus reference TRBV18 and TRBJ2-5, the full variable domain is NAGVMQNPRHLVRRRGQEARLRCSPMKGHSHVYWYRQLPEEGLKFMVYLQKENIIDESGMPKERFSAEFPKEGPSILRIQQVVRGDSAAYFCASSPPGVQQETQYFGPGTRLLVL.

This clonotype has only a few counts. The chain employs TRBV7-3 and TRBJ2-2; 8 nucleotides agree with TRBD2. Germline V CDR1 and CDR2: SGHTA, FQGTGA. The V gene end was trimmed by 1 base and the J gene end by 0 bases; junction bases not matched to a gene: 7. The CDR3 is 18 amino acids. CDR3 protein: CASSLRGLVTPNTGELFF. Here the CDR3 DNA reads TGTGCCAGCAGCTTAAGGGGACTAGTAACCCCGAACACCGGGGAGCTGTTTTTT.

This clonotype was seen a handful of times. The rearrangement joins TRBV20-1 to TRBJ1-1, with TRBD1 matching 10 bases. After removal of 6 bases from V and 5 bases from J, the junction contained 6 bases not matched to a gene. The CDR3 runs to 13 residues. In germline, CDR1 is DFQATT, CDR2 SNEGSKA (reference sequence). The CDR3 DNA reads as TGCAGTGCCCTAAGGACAGGGGGGACTGAAGCTTTCTTT. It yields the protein CSALRTGGTEAFF.